The rows below give T cell receptor beta chains drawn from one sample of a study of T cells in Graves' hyperthyroidism and ophthalmopathy. Each CDR3 protein is one row after TCRdb ran MiXCR on the multiplex PCR reads. Of around 450,000 distinct CDR3 sequences in the sample, about a sixth were seen once. The sequencing input was blood. The receptors shown here come from a woman aged 18 to 35 with Graves' hyperthyroidism. The CDR3 runs from the conserved cysteine through the conserved F or W. Fields, in order: CDR3 protein, CDR3 DNA, J gene, D gene, clone size, V gene. The D gene is left open where the match is weak. Only part of the rows carry a size: once, few, many, or a class if the clone is expanded.

CASSERGPNTEAFF TGTGCCAGCAGTGAGAGGGGGCCCAACACTGAAGCTTTCTTT TRBJ1-1 TRBD1 many TRBV25-1
CASSLQGNRYEQYF TGCGCCAGCAGCTTACAGGGGAACAGGTACGAGCAGTACTTC TRBJ2-7 TRBD1 . TRBV5-1
CASSVASTGEGGYTF TGTGCCAGCAGCGTAGCCTCGACAGGAGAGGGTGGCTACACCTTC TRBJ1-2 . many TRBV9
CASSHEWGETQYF TGTGCCAGCAGCCACGAGTGGGGGGAGACCCAGTACTTC TRBJ2-5 . few TRBV7-8
CASSRKQGTFYEQYF TGTGCCAGCAGCCGGAAACAGGGTACTTTCTACGAGCAGTACTTC TRBJ2-7 . many TRBV27
CASSVDASWGGELFF TGTGCCAGCAGCGTAGACGCGAGTTGGGGGGGGGAGCTGTTTTTT TRBJ2-2 . few TRBV9
CSAPPHYDKNIQYF TGCAGTGCCCCCCCCCACTACGACAAAAACATTCAGTACTTC TRBJ2-4 . many TRBV20-1
CASSVVGLPSGANVLTF TGTGCCAGCAGCGTAGTTGGACTTCCCTCTGGGGCCAACGTCCTGACTTTC TRBJ2-6 . few TRBV9
CASSGVDGYTF TGTGCCAGCTCAGGGGTGGATGGCTACACCTTC TRBJ1-2 . few TRBV6-1
CASRAGRNNEQFF TGTGCCAGCAGGGCGGGACGGAACAATGAGCAGTTCTTC TRBJ2-1 . many TRBV2
CASSVGGRGNDEQYF TGTGCCAGCAGCGTAGGCGGCAGGGGTAACGACGAGCAGTACTTC TRBJ2-7 . many TRBV9
CSARAQGRSTGELFF TGCAGTGCTAGAGCCCAGGGGCGAAGCACCGGGGAGCTGTTTTTT TRBJ2-2 . . TRBV20-1
CSASGLAGGLPNEQFF TGCAGTGCTAGCGGGCTAGCGGGAGGTCTCCCCAATGAGCAGTTCTTC TRBJ2-1 TRBD2 many TRBV20-1
CASSFGQGIEETQYF TGTGCCAGCAGCTTTGGACAGGGGATAGAGGAGACCCAGTACTTC TRBJ2-5 TRBD1 many TRBV5-8